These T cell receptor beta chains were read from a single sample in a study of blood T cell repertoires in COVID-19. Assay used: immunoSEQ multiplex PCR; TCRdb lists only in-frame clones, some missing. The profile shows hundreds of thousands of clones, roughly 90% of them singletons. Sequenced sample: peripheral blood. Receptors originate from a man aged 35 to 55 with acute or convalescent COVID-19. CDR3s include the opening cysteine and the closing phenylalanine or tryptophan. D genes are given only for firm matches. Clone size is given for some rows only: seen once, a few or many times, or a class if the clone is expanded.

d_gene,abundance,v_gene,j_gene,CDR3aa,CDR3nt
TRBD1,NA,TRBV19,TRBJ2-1,CASSSRDRGVHEQFF,TGTGCCAGTAGTAGCCGGGACAGGGGGGTACATGAGCAGTTCTTC
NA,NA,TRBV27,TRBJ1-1,CASSFRGGGNTEAFF,TGTGCCAGCAGTTTCAGGGGTGGGGGAAACACTGAAGCTTTCTTT
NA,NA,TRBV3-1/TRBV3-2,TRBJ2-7,CASSQGLAWEQYF,TGTGCCAGCAGCCAGGGACTGGCCTGGGAGCAGTACTTC
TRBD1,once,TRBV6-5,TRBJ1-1,CASSYSKGGFDTEAFF,TGTGCCAGCAGTTACTCGAAAGGGGGCTTTGACACTGAAGCTTTCTTT
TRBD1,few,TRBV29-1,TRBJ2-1,CSAPGTGVSNEQFF,TGCAGCGCTCCCGGGACAGGGGTCTCCAATGAGCAGTTCTTC
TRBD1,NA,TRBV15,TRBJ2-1,CATSSVLGQGFDEQFF,TGTGCCACCAGCAGCGTTTTGGGACAGGGTTTCGATGAGCAGTTCTTC
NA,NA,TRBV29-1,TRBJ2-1,CSVEYRDSYNEQFF,TGCAGCGTTGAATACAGGGACTCCTACAATGAGCAGTTCTTC
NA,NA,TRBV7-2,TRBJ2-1,CASSFSGPSYNEQFF,TGTGCCAGCAGCTTTAGCGGACCCTCCTACAATGAGCAGTTCTTC
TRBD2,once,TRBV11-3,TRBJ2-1,CASSFGASGGAYPEQFF,TGTGCCAGCAGCTTTGGGGCTAGCGGGGGGGCCTACCCTGAGCAGTTCTTC
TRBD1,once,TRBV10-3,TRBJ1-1,CAISAQGDTEAFF,TGTGCCATCAGTGCTCAGGGGGACACTGAAGCTTTCTTT
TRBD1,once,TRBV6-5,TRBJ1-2,CASTGQGYGYTF,TGTGCCAGCACCGGACAGGGATATGGCTACACCTTC
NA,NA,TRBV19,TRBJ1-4,CASSIQGVRTNEKLFF,TGTGCCAGTAGTATTCAAGGGGTACGAACTAATGAAAAACTGTTTTTT